This note documents a single TCR beta chain sequence. Antigen specificity is unknown. TCR alpha and beta CDR3 regions were amplified from RNA using iRepertoire nested multiplex PCR. From the multiplex PCR reads, TCRdb called clonotypes with MiXCR, one entry per CDR3 protein. Found here are about 380,000 distinct CDR3 sequences, approximately 42% of them singletons; the top ten hold around 12%. This entry is derived from a study of glioma-infiltrating T cells. Study results and caveats: Tissue-blood divergence was below expectation in non-neoplastic patients, above in gliomas.

Deletions cut 4 bases from V and 4 bases from J, with 22 bases between. The CDR3 has 17 amino acids. The germline CDR1 and CDR2 sequences are MGHRA and YSYEKL. Sequences were obtained from glioma tissue, nonneoplastic brain tissue, or PBMCs (not recorded which). This sequence joins TRBV4-1 and TRBJ1-2, with D perhaps TRBD1 (5 bases). The sequence derives from a human donor with low-grade glioma or glioblastoma, undergoing nonglioma brain surgery, or in good health (not recorded which). In DNA, the CDR3 is TGCGCCAGCAGCCTCTCCCAAGAAGGGGTCCGACGCTATGGCTACACCTTC. This translates into CASSLSQEGVRRYGYTF.